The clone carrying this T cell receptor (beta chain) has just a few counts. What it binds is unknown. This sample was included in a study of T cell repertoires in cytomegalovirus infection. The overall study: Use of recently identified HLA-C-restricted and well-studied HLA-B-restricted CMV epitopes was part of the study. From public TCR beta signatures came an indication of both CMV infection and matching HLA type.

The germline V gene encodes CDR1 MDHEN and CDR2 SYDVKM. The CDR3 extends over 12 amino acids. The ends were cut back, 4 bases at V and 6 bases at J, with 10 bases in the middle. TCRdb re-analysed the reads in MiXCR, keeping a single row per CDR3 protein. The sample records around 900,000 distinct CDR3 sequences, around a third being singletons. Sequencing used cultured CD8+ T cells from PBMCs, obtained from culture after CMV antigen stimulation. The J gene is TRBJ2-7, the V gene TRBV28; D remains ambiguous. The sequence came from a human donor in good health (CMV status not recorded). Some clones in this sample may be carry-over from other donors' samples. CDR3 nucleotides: TGTGCCAGCAGTTCGTGGGGTGGCGAGCAGTACGTC. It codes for CASSSWGGEQYV.